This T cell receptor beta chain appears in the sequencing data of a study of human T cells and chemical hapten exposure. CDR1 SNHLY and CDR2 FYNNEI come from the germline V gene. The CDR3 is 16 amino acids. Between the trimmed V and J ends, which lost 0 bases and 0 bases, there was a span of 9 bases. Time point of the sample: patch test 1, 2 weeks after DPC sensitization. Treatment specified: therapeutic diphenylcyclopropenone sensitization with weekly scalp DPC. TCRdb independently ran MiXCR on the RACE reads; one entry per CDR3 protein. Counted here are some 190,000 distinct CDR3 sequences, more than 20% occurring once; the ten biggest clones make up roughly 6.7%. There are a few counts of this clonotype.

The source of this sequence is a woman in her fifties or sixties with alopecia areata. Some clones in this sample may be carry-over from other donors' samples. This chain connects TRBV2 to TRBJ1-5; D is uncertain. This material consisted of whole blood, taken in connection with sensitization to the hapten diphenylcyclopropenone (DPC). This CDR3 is CASSEALLGSNQPQHF. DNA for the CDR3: TGTGCCAGCAGTGAAGCGCTCCTCGGTAGCAATCAGCCCCAGCATTTT.